This T cell receptor (beta chain) comes out of a study of blood T cell repertoires in COVID-19. Study-level information: Samples representing acute and convalescent COVID-19 were sourced from the United States, Italy and Spain.

As handled by the study authors: Amplified reference gene primers provided the basis for estimating nucleated cell counts. The assay was immunoSEQ multiplex PCR, and TCRdb's table has in-frame clones only and misses some. V and J calls and clone size are those listed in that table; D and trimming were worked out from the DNA. The repertoire holds roughly 200,000 clones, with approximately 80% as singletons. This CDR3 is 16 amino acids long. J was trimmed by 2 bases and V by 4 bases; bases with no gene match: 7. Germline V gene sequence: CDR1 SGHRS, CDR2 YFSETQ. This clonotype originated in a man in his fifties or sixties who had recovered from COVID-19. The genes are TRBV5-1 and TRBJ2-3, with 10 bases that match TRBD2. The sequencing input was peripheral blood. Here the CDR3 reads CASSLILAGLTDTQYF. In DNA form, the CDR3 reads TGCGCCAGCAGCCTAATACTAGCGGGGCTCACAGATACGCAGTATTTT.